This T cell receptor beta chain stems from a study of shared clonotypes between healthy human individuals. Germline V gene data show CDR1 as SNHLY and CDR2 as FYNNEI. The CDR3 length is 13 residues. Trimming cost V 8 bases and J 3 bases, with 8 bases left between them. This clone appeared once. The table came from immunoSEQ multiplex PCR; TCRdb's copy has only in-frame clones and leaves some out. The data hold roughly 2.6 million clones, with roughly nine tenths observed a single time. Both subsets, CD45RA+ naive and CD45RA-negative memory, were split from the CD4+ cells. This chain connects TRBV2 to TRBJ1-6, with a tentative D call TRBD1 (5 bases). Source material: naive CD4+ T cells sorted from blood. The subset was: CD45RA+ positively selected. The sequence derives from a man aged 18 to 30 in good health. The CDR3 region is CASLTDYNSPLHF. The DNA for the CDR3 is TGTGCCAGCTTGACAGACTATAATTCACCCCTCCACTTT.